The clone carrying this TCR beta chain is a singleton in its sample. The germline V gene encodes CDR1 ENHRY and CDR2 SYGVKD. V was cut by 7 bases and J by 4 bases, with 16 bases left in between. The CDR3 sequence is 14 residues long. The data are from a study of blood T cell repertoires in COVID-19. Across the whole study: Samples of COVID-19 (acute and convalescent) were obtained from the United States, Italy and Spain. T cells, B-cell-depleted T cells, or PBMCs supplied cDNA or gDNA.

How the authors handled the data: Reference gene primer amplification yielded estimated nucleated cell counts. Method: immunoSEQ multiplex PCR; TCRdb's copy keeps in-frame clones and lacks some. That table is the source of V, J and clone size, and D and trimming were worked out from the DNA. The table lists hundreds of thousands of clones, around 90% of them singletons. The sequence came from a man aged 60 to 75 who had recovered from COVID-19. The chain joins TRBV10-3 to TRBJ1-2; perhaps TRBD1 as D (6 bases). Specimen: peripheral blood. CDR3 nucleotide sequence: TGTGCCATCACAGGAGGAACACAGGGCTATGGCTACACCTTC. Encoded protein: CAITGGTQGYGYTF.